The rows below give T cell receptor beta chains drawn from one sample of a study of shared clonotypes between healthy human individuals. Measured with immunoSEQ multiplex PCR; TCRdb has only the in-frame clones, and not every one. The sample holds some 2.3 million clones; 93% are singletons and the top ten take 0.39%. The sample comprised naive CD4+ T cells from PBMCs. These TCRs come from a man younger than 30 in good health. Some clones in this sample may be carry-over from other donors' samples. Both conserved end residues are part of each CDR3. D genes are given only for firm matches. The size entry is marked missing in some rows and otherwise reads once, few, many or a size class.

TRBJ1-2,TRBV28,.,.,15,CASSLGGRAGYGYTF,TGTGCCAGCAGTTTGGGAGGACGGGCGGGCTATGGCTACACCTTC
TRBJ2-1,TRBV5-1,TRBD2,.,18,CASSYLVIGTSGSDEQFF,TGCGCCAGCAGCTACTTGGTGATCGGGACTAGCGGGAGTGATGAGCAGTTCTTC
TRBJ1-1,TRBV2,.,few,13,CASSEQPNTEAFF,TGTGCCAGCAGTGAACAGCCGAACACTGAAGCTTTCTTT
TRBJ2-3,TRBV7-8,TRBD2,.,17,CASSLVGSGRRTDTQYF,TGTGCCAGCAGCTTAGTCGGTAGCGGGAGGCGGACAGATACGCAGTATTTT
TRBJ1-1,TRBV6-1,.,.,15,CASPEGSILNTEAFF,TGTGCCAGCCCGGAGGGGAGCATCTTGAACACTGAAGCTTTCTTT
TRBJ1-2,TRBV19,TRBD1,.,20,CASSIRGGDRGGFGYYGYTF,TGTGCCAGTAGTATTCGTGGAGGGGACAGGGGAGGATTCGGATACTATGGCTACACCTTC
TRBJ2-2,TRBV5-4,.,.,16,CASSPQGGSNTGELFF,TGTGCCAGCAGCCCACAAGGGGGGTCGAACACCGGGGAGCTGTTTTTT
TRBJ1-5,TRBV28,TRBD1,.,12,CASSYAGGGEHF,TGTGCCAGCAGTTACGCCGGAGGGGGCGAGCATTTT
TRBJ2-5,TRBV29-1,.,.,10,CSVRRETQYF,TGCAGCGTTCGTCGGGAGACCCAGTACTTC
TRBJ2-3,TRBV6-4,TRBD2,.,14,CASSKAGAIDTQYF,TGTGCCAGCAGCAAGGCGGGAGCGATCGATACGCAGTATTTT
TRBJ1-1,TRBV29-1,.,.,14,CSVAPVLQNTEAFF,TGCAGCGTTGCCCCTGTCTTGCAGAACACTGAAGCTTTCTTT
TRBJ2-1,TRBV18,.,.,14,CASSLNHRSNEQFF,TGTGCCAGCTCACTGAACCACCGTAGCAATGAGCAGTTCTTC
TRBJ2-7,TRBV6-5,.,.,15,CASSYGFTGSYEQYF,TGTGCCAGCAGTTACGGTTTTACTGGCTCCTACGAGCAGTACTTC
TRBJ2-7,TRBV7-9,.,.,15,CASSLVASFRYEQYF,TGTGCCAGCAGCTTAGTTGCCAGCTTCCGCTACGAGCAGTACTTC
TRBJ1-1,TRBV7-3,TRBD1,.,14,CASSLVTGDTEAFF,TGTGCCAGCAGCTTAGTGACAGGGGACACTGAAGCTTTCTTT
TRBJ1-2,TRBV7-9,.,.,15,CASSLVGGPNYGYTF,TGTGCCAGCAGCTTAGTGGGAGGCCCGAACTATGGCTACACCTTC
TRBJ2-5,TRBV7-6,.,.,13,CASSPQVRETQYF,TGTGCCAGCAGCCCACAAGTCAGAGAGACCCAGTACTTC
TRBJ2-7,TRBV2,TRBD2,.,16,CASSEFGTSGGGSQYF,TGTGCCAGCAGTGAATTCGGGACTAGCGGAGGGGGGTCACAGTACTTC
TRBJ1-1,TRBV27,.,.,16,CASSPPREGSNTEAFF,TGTGCCAGCAGTCCCCCTCGCGAGGGGTCGAACACTGAAGCTTTCTTT
TRBJ2-7,TRBV7-3,.,.,15,CASSWEQDKGYEQYF,TGTGCCAGCAGCTGGGAACAGGACAAGGGCTACGAGCAGTACTTC
TRBJ2-1,TRBV4-3,TRBD2,.,18,CASSRTMTATSGYNEQFF,TGCGCCAGCAGCCGGACCATGACCGCGACTAGCGGATACAATGAGCAGTTCTTC
TRBJ1-5,TRBV29-1,TRBD1,.,13,CSVGDRANQPQHF,TGCAGCGTGGGAGACAGGGCCAATCAGCCCCAGCATTTT
TRBJ2-5,TRBV10-1,.,.,12,CASNSGPETQYF,TGCGCCAGCAATAGCGGCCCGGAGACCCAGTACTTC
TRBJ2-3,TRBV19,.,.,12,CASSVKPDTQYF,TGTGCCAGTAGCGTCAAACCAGATACGCAGTATTTT
TRBJ2-6,TRBV28,.,.,14,CASSLPSGANVLTF,TGTGCCAGCAGCCTCCCGTCTGGGGCCAACGTCCTGACTTTC
TRBJ1-2,TRBV5-1,.,.,15,CASTLTTGAPYGYTF,TGCGCCAGCACCCTTACGACAGGAGCCCCTTATGGCTACACCTTC
TRBJ2-1,TRBV10-3,.,.,16,CAISERPQSAYNEQFF,TGTGCCATCAGTGAGCGCCCACAAAGCGCCTACAATGAGCAGTTCTTC
TRBJ2-3,TRBV2,TRBD1,.,15,CASTADRAGSDTQYF,TGTGCCAGCACTGCGGACAGGGCGGGCAGCGATACGCAGTATTTT
TRBJ2-1,TRBV10-1,.,.,14,CASSRGVSYNEQFF,TGCGCCAGCAGCCGAGGGGTCTCCTACAATGAGCAGTTCTTC
TRBJ2-3,TRBV4-1,.,.,14,CASSQDGVTDTQYF,TGCGCCAGCAGCCAAGATGGGGTCACAGATACGCAGTATTTT
TRBJ2-5,TRBV10-3,.,.,14,CAISESQIQETQYF,TGTGCCATCAGTGAGTCCCAGATTCAAGAGACCCAGTACTTC
TRBJ2-7,TRBV28,TRBD1,.,16,CASSAPSGTGVYEQYF,TGTGCCAGCAGTGCACCCTCCGGGACAGGGGTGTACGAGCAGTACTTC
TRBJ2-5,TRBV29-1,.,once,15,CSVSSRRAAQETQYF,TGCAGCGTCTCCAGTCGGCGGGCGGCCCAAGAGACCCAGTACTTC